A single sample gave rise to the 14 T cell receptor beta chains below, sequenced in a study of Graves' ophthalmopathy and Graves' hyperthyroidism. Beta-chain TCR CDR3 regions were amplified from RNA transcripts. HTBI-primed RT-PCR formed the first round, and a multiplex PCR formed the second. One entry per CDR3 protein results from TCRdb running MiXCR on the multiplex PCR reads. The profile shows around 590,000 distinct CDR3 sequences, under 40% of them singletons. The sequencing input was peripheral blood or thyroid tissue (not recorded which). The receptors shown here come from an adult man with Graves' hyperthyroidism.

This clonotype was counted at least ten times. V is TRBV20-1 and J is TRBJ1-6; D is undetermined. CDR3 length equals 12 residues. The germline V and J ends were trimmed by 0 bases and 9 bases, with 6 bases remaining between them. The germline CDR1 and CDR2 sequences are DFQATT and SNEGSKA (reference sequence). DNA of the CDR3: TGCAGTGCTAGAGAGGGTAGTTCACCCCTCCACTTT. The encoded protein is CSAREGSSPLHF.

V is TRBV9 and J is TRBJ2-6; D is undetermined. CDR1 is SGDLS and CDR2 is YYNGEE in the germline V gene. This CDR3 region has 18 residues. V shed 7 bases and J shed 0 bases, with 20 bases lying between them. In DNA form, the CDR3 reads TGTGCCAGCTCACCGCGGTGGTTGGGATTCTCTGGGGCCAACGTCCTGACTTTC. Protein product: CASSPRWLGFSGANVLTF.

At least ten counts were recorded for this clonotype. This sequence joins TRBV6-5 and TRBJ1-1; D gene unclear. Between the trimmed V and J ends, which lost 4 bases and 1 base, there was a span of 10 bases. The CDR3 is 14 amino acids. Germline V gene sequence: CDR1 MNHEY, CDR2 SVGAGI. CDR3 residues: CASSFGFSNTEAFF. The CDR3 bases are TGTGCCAGCAGTTTTGGCTTTTCGAACACTGAAGCTTTCTTT.

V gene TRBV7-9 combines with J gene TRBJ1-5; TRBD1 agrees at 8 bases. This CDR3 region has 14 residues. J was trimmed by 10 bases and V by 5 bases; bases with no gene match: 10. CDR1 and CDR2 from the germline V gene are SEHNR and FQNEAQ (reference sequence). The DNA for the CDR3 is TGTGCCAGCAGCCCCCCGGGACAGGTCGGACCCCAGCATTTT. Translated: CASSPPGQVGPQHF.

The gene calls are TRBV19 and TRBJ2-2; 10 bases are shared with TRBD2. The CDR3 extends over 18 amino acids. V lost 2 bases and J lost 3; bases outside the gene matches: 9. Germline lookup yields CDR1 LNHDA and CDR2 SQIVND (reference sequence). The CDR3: CASSITSRTSGYTGELFF. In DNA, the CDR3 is TGTGCCAGTAGTATAACCTCTCGGACTAGCGGTTACACCGGGGAGCTGTTTTTT.

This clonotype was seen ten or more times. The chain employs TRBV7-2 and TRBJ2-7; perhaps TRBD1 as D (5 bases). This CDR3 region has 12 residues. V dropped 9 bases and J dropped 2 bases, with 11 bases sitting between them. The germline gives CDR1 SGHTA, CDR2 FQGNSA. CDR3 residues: CARSKGAYEQYF. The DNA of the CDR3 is TGTGCCAGAAGCAAAGGGGCCTACGAGCAGTACTTC. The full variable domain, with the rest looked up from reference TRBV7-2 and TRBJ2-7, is GAGVSQSPSNKVTEKGKDVELRCDPISGHTALYWYRQSLGQGLEFLIYFQGNSAPDKSGLPSDRFSAERTGGSVSTLTIQRTQQEDSAVYLCARSKGAYEQYFGPGTRLTVT.

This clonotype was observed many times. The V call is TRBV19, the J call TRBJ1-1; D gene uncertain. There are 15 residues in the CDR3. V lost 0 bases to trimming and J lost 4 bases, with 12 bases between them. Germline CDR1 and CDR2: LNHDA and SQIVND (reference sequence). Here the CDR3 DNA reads TGTGCCAGTAGTATAGACGAGAGGTCGGTCACTGAAGCTTTCTTT. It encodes CASSIDERSVTEAFF.

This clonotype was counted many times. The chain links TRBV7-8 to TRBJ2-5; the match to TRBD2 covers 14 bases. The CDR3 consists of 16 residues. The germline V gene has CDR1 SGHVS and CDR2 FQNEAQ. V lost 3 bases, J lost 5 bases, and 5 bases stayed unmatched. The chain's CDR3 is CASSFSTSGGAETQYF. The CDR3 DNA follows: TGTGCCAGCAGCTTTTCGACTAGCGGGGGGGCGGAGACCCAGTACTTC.

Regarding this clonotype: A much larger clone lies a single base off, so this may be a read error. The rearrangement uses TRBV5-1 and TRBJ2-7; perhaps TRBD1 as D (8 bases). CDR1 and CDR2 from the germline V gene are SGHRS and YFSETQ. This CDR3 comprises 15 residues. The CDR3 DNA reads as TGCGCCAGCAGCTTGCAAGCGGGACAGGTCTACGAGCAGTGCTTC. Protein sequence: CASSLQAGQVYEQCF.

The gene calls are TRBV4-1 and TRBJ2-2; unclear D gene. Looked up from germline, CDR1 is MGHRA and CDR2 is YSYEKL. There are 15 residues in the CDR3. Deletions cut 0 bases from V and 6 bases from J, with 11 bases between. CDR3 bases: TGCGCCAGCAGCCAAGATCGTAGTTTCGCCGGGGAGCTGTTTTTT. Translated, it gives CASSQDRSFAGELFF.

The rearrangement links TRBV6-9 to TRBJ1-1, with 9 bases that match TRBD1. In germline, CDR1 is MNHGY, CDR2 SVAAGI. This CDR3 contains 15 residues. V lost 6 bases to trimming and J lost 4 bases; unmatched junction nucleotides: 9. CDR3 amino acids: CASRATGGAGTEAFF. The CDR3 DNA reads TGTGCCAGCAGAGCTACAGGGGGCGCGGGCACTGAAGCTTTCTTT.

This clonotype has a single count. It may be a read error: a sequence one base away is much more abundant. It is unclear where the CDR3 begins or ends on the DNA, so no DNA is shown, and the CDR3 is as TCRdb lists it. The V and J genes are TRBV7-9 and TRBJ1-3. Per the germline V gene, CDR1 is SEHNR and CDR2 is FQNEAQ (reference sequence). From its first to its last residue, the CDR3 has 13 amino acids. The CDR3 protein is CASSWGSGNTTYF.

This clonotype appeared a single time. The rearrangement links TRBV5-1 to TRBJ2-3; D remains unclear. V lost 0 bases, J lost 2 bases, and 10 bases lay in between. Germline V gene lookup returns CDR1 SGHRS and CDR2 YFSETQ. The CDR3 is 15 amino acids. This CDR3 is CASSLEGAHTDTQYF. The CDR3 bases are TGCGCCAGCAGCTTGGAGGGCGCCCACACAGATACGCAGTATTTT. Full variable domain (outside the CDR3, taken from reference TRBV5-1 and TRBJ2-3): KAGVTQTPRYLIKTRGQQVTLSCSPISGHRSVSWYQQTPGQGLQFLFEYFSETQRNKGNFPGRFSGRQFSNSRSEMNVSTLELGDSALYLCASSLEGAHTDTQYFGPGTRLTVL.

In DNA form, the CDR3 reads TGTGCCAGCACCAGGACTAGCGCTCCGAACACCGGGGAGCTGTTTTTT. This translates into CASTRTSAPNTGELFF. The V and J genes are TRBV2 and TRBJ2-2; 9 bases map to TRBD2. With 7 bases clipped from V and 0 bases from J, the junction kept 6 bases outside the gene matches. The CDR3 is made up of 16 amino acids. Germline V gene sequence: CDR1 SNHLY, CDR2 FYNNEI.